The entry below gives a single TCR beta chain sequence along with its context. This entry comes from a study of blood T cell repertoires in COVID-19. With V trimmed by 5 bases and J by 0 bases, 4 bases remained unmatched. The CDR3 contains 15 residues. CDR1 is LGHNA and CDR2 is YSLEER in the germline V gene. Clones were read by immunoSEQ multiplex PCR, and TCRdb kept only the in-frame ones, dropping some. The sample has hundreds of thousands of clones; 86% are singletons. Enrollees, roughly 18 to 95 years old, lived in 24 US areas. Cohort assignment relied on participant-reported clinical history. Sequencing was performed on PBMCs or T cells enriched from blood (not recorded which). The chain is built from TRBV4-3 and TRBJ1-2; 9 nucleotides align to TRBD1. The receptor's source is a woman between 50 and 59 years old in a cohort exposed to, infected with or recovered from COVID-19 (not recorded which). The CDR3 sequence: CASSADRGANYGYTF. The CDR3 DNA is TGCGCCAGCAGCGCGGACAGGGGTGCTAACTATGGCTACACCTTC.